This T cell receptor beta chain was recovered during a study of cytomegalovirus exposure and HLA in healthy donors. Study results and limitations: The listing of 150 to 200 TCR beta chains classed them as cytomegalovirus-associated.

This clone was counted between two and nine times. No antigen is known for it. Primers for the PCR totalled 60 Vbeta and 13 Jbeta. Produced via immunoSEQ multiplex PCR; TCRdb's table is partial and in-frame only. This table has 95,000 to 100,000 clones, over 75% appearing once. The donors were healthy bone marrow donors. The material sequenced was PBMCs. This sequence originates from a female donor in good health and CMV-seropositive.

The DNA of the CDR3 is TGCGCCAGCAGCCCCGGACTAGCGGGAGGGCTGTCCTACAATGAGCAGTTCTTC. Amino acids: CASSPGLAGGLSYNEQFF. The rearrangement links TRBV5-1 to TRBJ2-1; 15 bases agree with TRBD2. CDR3 length: 18 amino acids. V shed 4 bases and J 1 base; nucleotides not matched to a gene: 6. Germline lookup yields CDR1 SGHRS and CDR2 YFSETQ.